The rows below give T cell receptor beta chains drawn from one sample of a study of identical twins. TCRdb reanalysed the 5' RACE reads using MiXCR and keeps one entry per CDR3 protein. The table lists 520,000 or so distinct CDR3 sequences, less than 25% of them singletons. The sample also formed part of further work on T cells expressing NK-cell markers.

Material: CD4+ T cells sorted from blood. The receptors come from a woman younger than 30 in good health. Each CDR3 is given without its conserved first and last residue. D genes are given only for firm matches.

TRBV5-6	TRBJ2-3	NA	ASSLVRTAKTDTQY
TRBV29-1	TRBJ2-1	TRBD2	SVGRAGGPDEQF
TRBV20-1	TRBJ2-1	NA	SASAGRSSEQF
TRBV9	TRBJ2-1	NA	ASSGDPSYNEQF
TRBV7-9	TRBJ2-1	TRBD2	ASSQLAGVYEQF
TRBV9	TRBJ2-7	TRBD1	ASSVGQGPGYEQY
TRBV27	TRBJ2-7	NA	ASSLRDSNYEQY
TRBV6-2/TRBV6-3	TRBJ2-5	NA	ASSYVGGRETQY
TRBV5-5	TRBJ1-1	NA	ASSGLSGGTEAF
TRBV6-2/TRBV6-3	TRBJ1-1	NA	ASSAPRGNPEAF
TRBV29-1	TRBJ1-3	NA	SGHSGNTIY
TRBV6-1	TRBJ2-1	TRBD2	ASRWGLAGDNEQF
TRBV15	TRBJ1-2	NA	ATSTRPPVSGYT
TRBV7-2	TRBJ2-7	NA	ASSFVSGVDYEQY
TRBV15	TRBJ2-7	TRBD2	ATSRKTSGAH
TRBV18	TRBJ2-7	TRBD1	ASSRQDRVYEQY
TRBV7-6	TRBJ1-2	NA	ASSFGGPNYGYT
TRBV12-3/TRBV12-4	TRBJ2-7	NA	ASRKGSSYEQY
TRBV19	TRBJ1-2	TRBD1	ASRIIQGARGGYT
TRBV7-9	TRBJ1-5	TRBD1	ASSLGDRGNQPQH
TRBV10-3	TRBJ2-5	TRBD1	AISRMQGAIGTQY
TRBV10-3	TRBJ1-1	NA	AISKTENTEAF
TRBV2	TRBJ2-7	NA	ASGGRNEQY
TRBV6-2/TRBV6-3	TRBJ2-7	TRBD1	ASSPQGQYYEQY
TRBV7-2	TRBJ2-1	NA	ASSLLGSSYNEQF
TRBV5-1	TRBJ2-5	NA	ASSFTGETQY
TRBV20-1	TRBJ2-3	TRBD2	SAVGTSGAYTDTQY
TRBV20-1	TRBJ2-7	NA	SAPVEDYEQY
TRBV18	TRBJ2-7	TRBD1	ASSPVGTGAYEQY
TRBV3-1	TRBJ1-3	NA	ASSQQGGGNTIY
TRBV5-1	TRBJ2-1	TRBD2	ASSYLAGAGNEQF
TRBV27	TRBJ2-5	TRBD2	ASSLWSSGRRETQY